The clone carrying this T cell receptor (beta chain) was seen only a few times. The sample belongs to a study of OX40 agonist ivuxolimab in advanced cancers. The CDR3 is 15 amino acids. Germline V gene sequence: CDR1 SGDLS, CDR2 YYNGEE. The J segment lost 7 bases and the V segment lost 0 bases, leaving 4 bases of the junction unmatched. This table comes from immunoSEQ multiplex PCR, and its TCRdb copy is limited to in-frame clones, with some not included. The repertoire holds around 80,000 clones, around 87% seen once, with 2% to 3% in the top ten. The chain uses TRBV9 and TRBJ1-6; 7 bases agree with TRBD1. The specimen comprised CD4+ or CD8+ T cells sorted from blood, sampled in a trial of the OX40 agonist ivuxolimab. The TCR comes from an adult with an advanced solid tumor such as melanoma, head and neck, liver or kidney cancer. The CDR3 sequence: CASSVAGDSNSPLHF. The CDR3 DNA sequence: TGTGCCAGCAGCGTAGCTGGGGACAGCAATTCACCCCTCCACTTT.